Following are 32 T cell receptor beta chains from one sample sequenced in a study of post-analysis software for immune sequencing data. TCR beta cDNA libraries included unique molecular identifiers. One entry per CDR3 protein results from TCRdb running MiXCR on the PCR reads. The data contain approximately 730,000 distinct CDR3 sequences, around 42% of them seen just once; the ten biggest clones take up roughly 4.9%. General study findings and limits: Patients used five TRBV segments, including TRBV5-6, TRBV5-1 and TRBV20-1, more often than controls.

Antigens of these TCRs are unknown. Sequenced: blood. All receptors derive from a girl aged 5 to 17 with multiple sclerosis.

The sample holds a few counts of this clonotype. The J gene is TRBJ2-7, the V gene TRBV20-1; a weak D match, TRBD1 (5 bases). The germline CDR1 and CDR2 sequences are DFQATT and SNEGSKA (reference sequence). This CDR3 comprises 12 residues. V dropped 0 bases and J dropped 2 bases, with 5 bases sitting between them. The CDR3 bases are TGCAGTGCTAGAGACAGGGCCTACGAGCAGTACTTC. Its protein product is CSARDRAYEQYF.

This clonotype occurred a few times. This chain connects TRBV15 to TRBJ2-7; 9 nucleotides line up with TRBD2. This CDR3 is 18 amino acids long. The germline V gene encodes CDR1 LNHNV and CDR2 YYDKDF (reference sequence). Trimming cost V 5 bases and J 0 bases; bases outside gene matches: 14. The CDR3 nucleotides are TGTGCCACCAGCTCTATAGGGTCTAGCGGGACGTACTCCTACGAGCAGTACTTC. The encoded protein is CATSSIGSSGTYSYEQYF.

CDR3 region: CASSPVLMGTDTQYF. DNA for the CDR3: TGTGCCAGCAGCCCGGTCCTTATGGGCACAGATACGCAGTATTTT. The V gene is TRBV7-6, the J gene TRBJ2-3; the D is unclear. CDR1 is SGHVS and CDR2 is FNYEAQ in the germline V gene. The ends were cut back, 5 bases at V and 1 base at J, with 13 bases in the middle. CDR3 length equals 15 residues. The entire variable domain, with the rest obtained from reference TRBV7-6 and TRBJ2-3, is as follows: GAGVSQSPRYKVTKRGQDVALRCDPISGHVSLYWYRQALGQGPEFLTYFNYEAQQDKSGLPNDRFSAERPEGSISTLTIQRTEQRDSAMYRCASSPVLMGTDTQYFGPGTRLTVL.

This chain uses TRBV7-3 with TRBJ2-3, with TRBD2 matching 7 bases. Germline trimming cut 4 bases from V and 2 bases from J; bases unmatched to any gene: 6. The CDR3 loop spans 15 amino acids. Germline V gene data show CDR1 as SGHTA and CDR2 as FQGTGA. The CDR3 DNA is TGTGCCAGCAGCTCCCCGGGACTACCCACAGATACGCAGTATTTT. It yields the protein CASSSPGLPTDTQYF.

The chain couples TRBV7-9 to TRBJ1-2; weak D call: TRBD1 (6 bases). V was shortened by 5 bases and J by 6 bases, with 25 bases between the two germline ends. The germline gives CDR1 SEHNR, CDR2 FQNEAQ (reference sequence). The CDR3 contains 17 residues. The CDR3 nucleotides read TGTGCCAGCAGCGGAGTAGGGGGACAAGGCTTAAGGGATGGCTACACCTTC. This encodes CASSGVGGQGLRDGYTF.

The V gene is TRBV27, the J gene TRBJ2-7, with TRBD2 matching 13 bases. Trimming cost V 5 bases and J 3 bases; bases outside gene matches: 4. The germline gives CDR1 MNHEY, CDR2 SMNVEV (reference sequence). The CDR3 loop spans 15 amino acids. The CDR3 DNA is TGTGCCAGCAGTCAAACTAGCGGGAGGGGCTACGAGCAGTACTTC. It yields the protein CASSQTSGRGYEQYF.

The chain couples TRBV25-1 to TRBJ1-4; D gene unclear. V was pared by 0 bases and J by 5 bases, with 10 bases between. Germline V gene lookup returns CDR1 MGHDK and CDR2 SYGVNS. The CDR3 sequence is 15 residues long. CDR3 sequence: CASSEYGQPNEKLFF. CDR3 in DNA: TGTGCCAGCAGTGAATATGGGCAGCCAAATGAAAAACTGTTTTTT.

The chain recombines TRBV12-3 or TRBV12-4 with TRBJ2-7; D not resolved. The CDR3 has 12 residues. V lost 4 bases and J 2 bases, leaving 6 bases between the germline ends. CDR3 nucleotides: TGTGCCAGCAGTTCAATCCCCTACGAGCAGTACTTC. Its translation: CASSSIPYEQYF.

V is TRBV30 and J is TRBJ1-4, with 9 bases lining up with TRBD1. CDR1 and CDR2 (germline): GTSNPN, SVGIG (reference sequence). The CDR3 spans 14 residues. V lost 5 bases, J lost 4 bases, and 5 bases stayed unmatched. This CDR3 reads CAWEPGQGNEKLFF. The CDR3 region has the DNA TGTGCCTGGGAACCGGGACAGGGTAATGAAAAACTGTTTTTT.

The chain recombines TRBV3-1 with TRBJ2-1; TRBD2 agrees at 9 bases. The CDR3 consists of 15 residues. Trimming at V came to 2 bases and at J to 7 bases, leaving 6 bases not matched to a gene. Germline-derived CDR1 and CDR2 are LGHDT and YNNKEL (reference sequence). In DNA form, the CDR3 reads TGTGCCAGCAGCCAAAGGGGCGGGAGGGGTAATGAGCAGTTCTTC. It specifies CASSQRGGRGNEQFF.

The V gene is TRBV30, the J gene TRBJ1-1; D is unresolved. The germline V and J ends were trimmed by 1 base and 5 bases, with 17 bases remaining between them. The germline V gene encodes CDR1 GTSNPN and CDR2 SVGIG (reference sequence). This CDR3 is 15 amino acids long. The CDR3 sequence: CAWSDLGTRGTEAFF. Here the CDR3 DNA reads TGTGCCTGGAGTGACTTGGGTACTCGAGGGACTGAAGCTTTCTTT.

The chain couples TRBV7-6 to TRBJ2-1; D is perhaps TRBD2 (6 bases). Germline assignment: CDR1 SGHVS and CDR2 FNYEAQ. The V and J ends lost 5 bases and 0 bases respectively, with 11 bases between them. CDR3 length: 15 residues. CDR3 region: CASSDRGSSYNEQFF. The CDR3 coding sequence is TGTGCCAGCAGCGACCGGGGGAGCTCCTACAATGAGCAGTTCTTC.

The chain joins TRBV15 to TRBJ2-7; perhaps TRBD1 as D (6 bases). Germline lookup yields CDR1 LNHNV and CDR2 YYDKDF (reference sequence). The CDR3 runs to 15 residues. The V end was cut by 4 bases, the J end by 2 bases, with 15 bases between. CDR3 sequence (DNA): TGTGCCACCAGCAAAGACAGGTACGGCCCCTACGAGCAGTACTTC. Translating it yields CATSKDRYGPYEQYF.

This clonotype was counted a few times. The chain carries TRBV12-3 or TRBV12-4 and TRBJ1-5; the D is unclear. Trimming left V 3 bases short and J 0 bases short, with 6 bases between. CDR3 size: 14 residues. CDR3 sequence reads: CASSLADSNQPQHF. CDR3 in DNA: TGTGCCAGCAGTTTGGCAGATAGCAATCAGCCCCAGCATTTT.

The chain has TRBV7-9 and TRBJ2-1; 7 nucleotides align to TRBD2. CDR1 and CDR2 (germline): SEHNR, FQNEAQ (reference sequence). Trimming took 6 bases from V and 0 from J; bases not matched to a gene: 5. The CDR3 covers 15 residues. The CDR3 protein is CASRRAGSSYNEQFF. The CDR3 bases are TGTGCCAGCAGGCGAGCGGGGTCCTCCTACAATGAGCAGTTCTTC. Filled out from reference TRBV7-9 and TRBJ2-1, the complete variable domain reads DTGVSQNPRHKITKRGQNVTFRCDPISEHNRLYWYRQTLGQGPEFLTYFQNEAQLEKSRLLSDRFSAERPKGSFSTLEIQRTEQGDSAMYLCASRRAGSSYNEQFFGPGTRLTVL.

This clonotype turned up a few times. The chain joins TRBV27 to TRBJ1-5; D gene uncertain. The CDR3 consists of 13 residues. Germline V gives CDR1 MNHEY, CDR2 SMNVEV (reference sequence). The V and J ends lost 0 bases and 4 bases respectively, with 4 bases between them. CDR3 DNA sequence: TGTGCCAGCAGTTTATCCGATAATCAGCCCCAGCATTTT. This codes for CASSLSDNQPQHF.

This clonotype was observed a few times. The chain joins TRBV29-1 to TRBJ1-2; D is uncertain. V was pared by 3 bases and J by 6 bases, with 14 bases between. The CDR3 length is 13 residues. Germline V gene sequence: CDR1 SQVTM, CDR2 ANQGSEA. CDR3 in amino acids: CSVEIKDLNGYTF. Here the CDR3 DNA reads TGCAGCGTTGAGATAAAGGACCTCAATGGCTACACCTTC. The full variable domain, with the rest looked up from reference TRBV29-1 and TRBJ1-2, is SAVISQKPSRDICQRGTSLTIQCQVDSQVTMMFWYRQQPGQSLTLIATANQGSEATYESGFVIDKFPISRPNLTFSTLTVSNMSPEDSSIYLCSVEIKDLNGYTFGSGTRLTVV.

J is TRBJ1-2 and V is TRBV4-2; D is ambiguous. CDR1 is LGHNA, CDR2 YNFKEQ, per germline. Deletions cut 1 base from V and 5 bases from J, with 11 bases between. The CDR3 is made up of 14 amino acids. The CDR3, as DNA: TGTGCCAGCAGCCAAGGGGCAGAGACTTATGGCTACACCTTC. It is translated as CASSQGAETYGYTF.

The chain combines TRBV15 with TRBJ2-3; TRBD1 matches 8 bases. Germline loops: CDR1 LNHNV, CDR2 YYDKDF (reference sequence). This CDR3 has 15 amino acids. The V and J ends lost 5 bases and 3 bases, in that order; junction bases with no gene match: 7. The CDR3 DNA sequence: TGTGCCACCAGCTTTGGACAGGGTTGGACAGATACGCAGTATTTT. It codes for CATSFGQGWTDTQYF. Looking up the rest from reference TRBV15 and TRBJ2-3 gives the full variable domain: DAMVIQNPRYQVTQFGKPVTLSCSQTLNHNVMYWYQQKSSQAPKLLFHYYDKDFNNEADTPDNFQSRRPNTSFCFLDIRSPGLGDTAMYLCATSFGQGWTDTQYFGPGTRLTVL.

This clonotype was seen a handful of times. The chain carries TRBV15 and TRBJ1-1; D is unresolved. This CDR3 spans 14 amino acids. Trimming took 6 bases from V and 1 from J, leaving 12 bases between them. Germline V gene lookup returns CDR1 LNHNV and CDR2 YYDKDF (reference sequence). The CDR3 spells CATSRRVANTEAFF. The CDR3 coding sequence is TGTGCCACCAGTCGCAGAGTTGCGAACACTGAAGCTTTCTTT.

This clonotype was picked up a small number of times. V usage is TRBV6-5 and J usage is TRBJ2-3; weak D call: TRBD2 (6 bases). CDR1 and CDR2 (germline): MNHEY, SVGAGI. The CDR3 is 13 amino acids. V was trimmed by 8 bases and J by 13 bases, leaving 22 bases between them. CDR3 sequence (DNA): TGTGCCAGCGAAACTCTCGATCGGGAGAGGGAGTATTTT. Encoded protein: CASETLDREREYF.

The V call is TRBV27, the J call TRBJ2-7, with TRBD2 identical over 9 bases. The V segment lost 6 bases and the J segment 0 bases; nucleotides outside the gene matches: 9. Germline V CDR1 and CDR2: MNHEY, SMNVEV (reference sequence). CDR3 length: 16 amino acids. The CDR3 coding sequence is TGTGCCAGCAGGCCCCTGACTAGCGGAGCCTCCTACGAGCAGTACTTC. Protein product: CASRPLTSGASYEQYF.

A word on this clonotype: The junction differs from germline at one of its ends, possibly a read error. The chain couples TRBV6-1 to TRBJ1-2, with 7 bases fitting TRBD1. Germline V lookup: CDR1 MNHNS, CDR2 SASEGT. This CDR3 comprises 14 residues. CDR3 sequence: CASSEAQGGYGYTF. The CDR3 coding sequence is TGTGCCAGTAGTGAAGCGCAGGGGGGCTATGGCTACACCTTC.

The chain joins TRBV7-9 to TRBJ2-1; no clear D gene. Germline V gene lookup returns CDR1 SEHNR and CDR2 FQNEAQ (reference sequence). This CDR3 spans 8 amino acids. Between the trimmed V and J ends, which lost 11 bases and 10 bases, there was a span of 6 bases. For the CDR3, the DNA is TGTGCCGTTGAGGAGCAGTTCTTC. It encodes CAVEEQFF.

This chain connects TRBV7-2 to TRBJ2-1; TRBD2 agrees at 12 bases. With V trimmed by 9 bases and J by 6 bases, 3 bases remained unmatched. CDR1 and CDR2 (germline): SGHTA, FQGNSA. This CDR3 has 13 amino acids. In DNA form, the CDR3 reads TGTGCCAGTAGACTAGCGGGAGCCAATGAGCAGTTCTTC. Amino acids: CASRLAGANEQFF. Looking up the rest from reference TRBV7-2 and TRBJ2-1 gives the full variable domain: GAGVSQSPSNKVTEKGKDVELRCDPISGHTALYWYRQSLGQGLEFLIYFQGNSAPDKSGLPSDRFSAERTGGSVSTLTIQRTQQEDSAVYLCASRLAGANEQFFGPGTRLTVL.

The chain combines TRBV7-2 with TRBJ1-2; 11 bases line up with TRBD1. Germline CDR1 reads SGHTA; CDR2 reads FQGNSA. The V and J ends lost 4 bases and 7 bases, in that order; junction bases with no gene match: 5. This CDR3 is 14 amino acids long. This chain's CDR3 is CASSSPGQGGGYTF. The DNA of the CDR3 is TGTGCCAGCAGCTCACCGGGACAGGGGGGTGGCTACACCTTC.

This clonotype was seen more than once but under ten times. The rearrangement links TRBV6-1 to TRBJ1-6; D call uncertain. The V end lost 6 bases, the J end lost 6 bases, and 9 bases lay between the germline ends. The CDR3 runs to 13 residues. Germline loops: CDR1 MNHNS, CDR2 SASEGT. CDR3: CASRTLTNSPLHF. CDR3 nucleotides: TGTGCCAGCAGGACCCTGACTAATTCACCCCTCCACTTT.

This chain's CDR3 is CASSEAGTTYYEQYF. DNA for the CDR3: TGTGCCAGCAGTGAAGCGGGGACTACCTACTACGAGCAGTACTTC. The chain joins TRBV2 to TRBJ2-7, with 7 bases that match TRBD2. The CDR3 sequence is 15 residues long. In germline, CDR1 is SNHLY, CDR2 FYNNEI. The V segment lost 0 bases and the J segment 3 bases; nucleotides outside the gene matches: 5.

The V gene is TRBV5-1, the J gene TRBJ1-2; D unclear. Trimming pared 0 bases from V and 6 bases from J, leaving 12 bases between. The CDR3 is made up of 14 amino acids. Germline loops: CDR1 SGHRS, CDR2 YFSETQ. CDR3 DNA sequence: TGCGCCAGCAGCTTGGATCCAGGCGGACATGGCTACACCTTC. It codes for CASSLDPGGHGYTF.

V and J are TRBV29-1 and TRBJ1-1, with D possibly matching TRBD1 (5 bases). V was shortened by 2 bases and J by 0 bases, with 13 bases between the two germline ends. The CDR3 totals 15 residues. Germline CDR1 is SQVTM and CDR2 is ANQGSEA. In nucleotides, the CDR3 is TGCAGCGTTGAAAGGTCGGGGACTCTGAACACTGAAGCTTTCTTT. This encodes CSVERSGTLNTEAFF.

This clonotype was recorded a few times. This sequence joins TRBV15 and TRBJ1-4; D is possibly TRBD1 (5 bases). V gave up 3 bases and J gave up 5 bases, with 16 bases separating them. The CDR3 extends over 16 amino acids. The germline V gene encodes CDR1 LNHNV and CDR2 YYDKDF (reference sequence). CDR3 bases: TGTGCCACCAGCAGGTGGGGAGATAGGGGAAATGAAAAACTGTTTTTT. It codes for CATSRWGDRGNEKLFF.

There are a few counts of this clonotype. In DNA, the CDR3 is TGTGCCAGCAGCCAAGTCGGCAGATACGAGACCCAGTACTTC. Its translation is CASSQVGRYETQYF. This chain joins TRBV4-2 and TRBJ2-5; no clear D gene. Per germline, CDR1 LGHNA and CDR2 YNFKEQ. V lost 1 base and J lost 5, with 11 bases in between. CDR3 length: 14 amino acids.